This T cell receptor beta chain is drawn from a study of cytomegalovirus exposure and HLA in healthy donors (dated by TCRdb to between 2016 and 2019). About the investigation overall: An earlier analysis of roughly 610 of the donors reported 276 Gb of sequence data and 117 million unique TCR beta sequences obtained from about 179 million T cells. Every discovery cohort repertoire had been produced on one sequencing platform. The later analysis used no new phenotypic data to find candidate immune exposures, relying instead on TCR beta sequences and their occurrence across donors. HLA typing covered class I and class II loci at four-digit resolution. To predict cytomegalovirus infection status, the study brought together high-throughput TCR immunosequencing, statistical association of individual TCRs with disease status, and machine learning. Among some 410 genotyped donors of the cohort, an average of about 240,000 unique TCR beta nucleotide sequences was sequenced per donor, of which 15% to 20% were non-productive. Along with the approximately 700-subject first cohort, a separate validation cohort of over 90 different subjects was used. To study patterns of TCR occurrence, a later analysis re-analyzed previously published TCR beta repertoires from hundreds of donors and added high-resolution HLA genotyping. In an earlier analysis of 587 of the donors, high-throughput TCR beta sequencing was used to judge whether each TCR beta V gene segment behaved as functional or pseudogenic. Approximately 310 gigabases of sequencing data and approximately 93 million unique TCR sequences were included in an early release covering roughly 600 HLA-typed donors. The study aimed to test whether signatures of past pathogen exposure could be identified by cataloging public T cell receptors. Several DR-DQ haplotypes were handled as single units for association and clustering, since linkage in the cohort was strong. Donor age, sex, ethnicity and CMV serostatus were compiled alongside the repertoire data. Of the roughly 400 genotyped donors, roughly 80% fell in the genetic ancestry cluster associated with self-reported Caucasian donors. A later genetic analysis used genome-wide SNP genotypes for 398 of the 666 donors, treating that subset as a discovery cohort. Typing coverage varied by locus: about 620-640 donors for A, B, C, DRB1 and DQB1; roughly 510 for DQA1; more than 600 for DPA1; approximately 450 for DPB1. The study profiled the T cell repertoires of hundreds of subjects by immunosequencing and related them to cytomegalovirus serostatus. Overall results and qualifications from the work: A cluster of highly shared sequence variants was judged likely to be a technical artifact of the sequencing pipeline. Some IMGT-functional V segments, including TRBV6-2 and TRBV6-3, could not be told apart with the 87-base-pair reads, so those segments were excluded. A further reported finding was that TCR beta sequences accurately predicted the HLA-A and HLA-B alleles for most subjects in the first cohort. V-gene and J-gene trimming of TCR beta chains was associated with a missense DCLRE1C variant in a later genetic analysis, and the association was replicated in an independent cohort. The study listed approximately 150 TCR beta chains as associated with cytomegalovirus. Specific HLA alleles were associated with some 15,000 TCR beta sequences at a false discovery rate of 0.05 in a later analysis. The classifier was reported to diagnose cytomegalovirus status with high specificity and sensitivity in both the original cohort and the validation cohort. In a later genetic analysis, fewer N-insertions in productive TCRs were reported among donors in an Asian-associated ancestry cluster than the roughly 710-donor mean. Several of the top co-occurrence clusters appeared to be linked to parvovirus B19, influenza, CMV and Epstein-Barr virus, according to a later analysis. Correlated functional status among segregating V segments might be attributable to linkage disequilibrium, but an unknown experimental factor could not be ruled out. In an earlier analysis of more than 500 of the donors, most TCR beta V segments appeared in productive rearrangements about 90% or about 30% of the time, broadly matching IMGT annotations. When HLA alleles, especially DR and DQ, strongly co-occurred, attributing TCR associations to individual alleles was difficult. HLA typing was unavailable for some donors at each locus, so association tests used only the typed subset. Immune exposure information for the cohort was limited to CMV serostatus. While some public TCRs were present in many individuals, most TCR sequences turned up only very rarely across donors. The authors suggested that the approach could potentially be extended to other disease states and immunological phenotypes. According to a later analysis, TCR association rates differed among HLA loci, with DRB1 alleles showing the most associated TCRs and HLA-C alleles showing the fewest. Most CMV-associated TCR beta chains appeared to be HLA-restricted in a later analysis, and the HLA associations seemed to be driven largely by CMV exposure. In vitro tests confirmed that a few of the cytomegalovirus-associated TCR beta chains recognize cytomegalovirus antigens. In a later analysis, HLA-associated TCR beta chains were found to be more clonally expanded and to have lower generation probabilities than equally common non-associated chains. Because counts were too low, fewer than 20 rarely observed V segments, including chromosome 9 orphons, were excluded from the earlier analysis of under 650 of the donors. Only TCR beta chains were sequenced in this cohort, and the absence of alpha or paired-chain data limited detectable features. Presence/absence analyses assumed roughly uniform sequencing depth across donors, an assumption that may not hold.

Library creation used the immunoSEQ multiplex PCR assay. A mixture of 60 forward primers for TCR Vbeta segments and 13 reverse primers for TCR Jbeta segments was used in the multiplex PCR. The CDR3 region of rearranged TCR beta genes was amplified from genomic DNA by a multiplex PCR assay. The Illumina HiSeq System was used to sequence the amplified TCR beta libraries as 87-base-pair reads. As for the authors' bioinformatics: A later analysis counted 65 million to 90 million unique TCR beta chains across the 650 to 800 repertoires, and around 9.9 million of these chains were shared by at least two donors. To remove PCR and sequencing errors, raw reads were error-corrected and collapsed into unique sequences using a nearest-neighbor algorithm that merged closely related sequences. V, D and J gene segments were assigned by aligning CDR3 sequences to IMGT reference sequences. For a sequence to be retained, a match of at least six nucleotides to both a V gene segment and a J gene segment was required. A rearrangement counted as productive if the CDR3 had no stop codons and remained in frame with V and J, and every other rearrangement counted as non-productive. Following IMGT convention, CDR3 was defined as the stretch from the second conserved V-encoded cysteine up to the conserved J-encoded phenylalanine. Sequences without an unambiguous match to a single V gene segment were excluded from the earlier analysis of a few hundred of the donors. An earlier analysis of about 600 of the donors called V segments functional above 56.7% productive rearrangements and segregating when the between-donor standard deviation exceeded 5%. A statistical classification framework was built to diagnose cytomegalovirus status from the catalog of TCR beta chain sequences. In a later analysis, V and J genes were assigned by comparing TCR nucleotide sequences against IMGT/GENE-DB human TR gene sequences. In a later analysis, CDR3 sequences and most-parsimonious VDJ recombination scenarios were assigned using the TCRdist pipeline. In a later analysis, every TCR beta chain was defined by the combination of its CDR3 amino acid sequence and its V-gene family, and reads without a unique V-gene family were dropped. To address suspected cross-contamination and a sequencing artifact, a later analysis removed 592 highly shared, low-generation-probability nucleotide sequences. A later analysis calculated a clonal expansion index for each public chain from normalized within-repertoire ranks of inferred template counts. Generation probabilities in a later analysis came from a VDJ recombination model fitted to out-of-frame rearrangements, and those results were checked against IGoR. Hypergeometric tests were used in a later analysis to score TCR-TCR, TCR-HLA and TCR-CMV co-occurrence, with a repertoire-size bias correction applied to the TCR pairs. In a later analysis, false discovery rates were estimated by permuting HLA or CMV assignments 20 times. In a later analysis, co-occurring TCRs were grouped with DBSCAN, and TCRdist sequence similarity was added when clustering was performed within HLA-allele-positive subsets. Co-occurrence clustering excluded repertoires with fewer than 30,000 or more than 120,000 public chains, plus five with anomalous nucleotide sharing. TCRdb stores this immuneACCESS table with in-frame sequences only. Part of the clones is absent; in the studies checked, under half of the shortfall reflects unresolved V genes, and no reason is known for the rest. V and J calls and clone size are as listed in that table; D and trimming were resolved from the DNA. The sample profile shows 150,000 or so clones; over 70% of them were found once. The ten most abundant clones make up about 13% of the sample.

The cohort was made up of approximately 670 healthy bone marrow donors. At the time of sampling, every cohort member was nominally healthy, though immune exposures that went unrecorded were likely present. The donor tested CMV seropositive and was one of the 289 seropositive cohort members. A peripheral blood sample was collected from each donor, and TCR beta sequencing was performed on peripheral blood mononuclear cells. The Qiagen DNeasy Blood Extraction Kit was used to extract genomic DNA from the blood cell samples. The germline V gene yields SGHVS for CDR1 and FNYEAQ for CDR2. V is cut back by 0 bases and J by 6 bases, with 7 bases in the junction unmatched. Reading from cysteine to phenylalanine, the CDR3 counts 16 amino acids. The only DNA kept is the CDR3, 48 bases in frame from the first base. As for this clone: The specificity of this receptor is unknown. Base quality data are lacking; no much larger clone is found one base away.

The chain joins TRBV7-6 to TRBJ2-7; a stretch of 11 junction bases matches TRBD2. The clonotype was recovered from a man younger than 40 in good health and CMV-seropositive. Input material: PBMCs. This receptor carries the CDR3 CASSLAGSSGRGEQYF. The DNA is as follows: TGTGCCAGCAGCTTAGCGGGAAGTAGCGGGAGGGGCGAGCAGTACTTC. Joined to the reference TRBV7-6 and TRBJ2-7 proteins, this CDR3 gives the full variable domain: GAGVSQSPRYKVTKRGQDVALRCDPISGHVSLYWYRQALGQGPEFLTYFNYEAQQDKSGLPNDRFSAERPEGSISTLTIQRTEQRDSAMYRCASSLAGSSGRGEQYFGPGTRLTVT.